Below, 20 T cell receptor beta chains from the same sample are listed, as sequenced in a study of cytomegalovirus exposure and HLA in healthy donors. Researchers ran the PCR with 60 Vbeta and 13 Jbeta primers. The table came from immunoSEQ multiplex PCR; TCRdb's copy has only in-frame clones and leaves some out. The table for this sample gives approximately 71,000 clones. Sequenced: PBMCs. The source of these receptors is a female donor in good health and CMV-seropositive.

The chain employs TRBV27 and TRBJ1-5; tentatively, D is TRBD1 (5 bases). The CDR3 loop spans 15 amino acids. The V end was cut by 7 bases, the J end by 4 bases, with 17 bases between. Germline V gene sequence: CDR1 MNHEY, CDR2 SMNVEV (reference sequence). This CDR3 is CASTPILGPNQPQHF. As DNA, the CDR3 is TGTGCCAGCACTCCTATTTTGGGGCCGAATCAGCCCCAGCATTTT.

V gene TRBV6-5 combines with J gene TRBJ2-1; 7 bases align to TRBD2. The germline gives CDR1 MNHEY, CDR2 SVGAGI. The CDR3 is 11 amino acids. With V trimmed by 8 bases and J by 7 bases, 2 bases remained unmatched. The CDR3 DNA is TGTGCCAGCTGGGGGGGAAATGAGCAGTTCTTC. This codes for CASWGGNEQFF.

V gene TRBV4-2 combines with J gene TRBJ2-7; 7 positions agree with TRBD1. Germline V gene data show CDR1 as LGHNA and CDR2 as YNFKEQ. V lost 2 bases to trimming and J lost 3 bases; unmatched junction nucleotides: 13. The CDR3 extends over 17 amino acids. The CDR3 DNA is TGTGCCAGCAGCCAAACGCCAGGGGGTACAGGGGTCTACGAGCAGTACTTC. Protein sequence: CASSQTPGGTGVYEQYF.

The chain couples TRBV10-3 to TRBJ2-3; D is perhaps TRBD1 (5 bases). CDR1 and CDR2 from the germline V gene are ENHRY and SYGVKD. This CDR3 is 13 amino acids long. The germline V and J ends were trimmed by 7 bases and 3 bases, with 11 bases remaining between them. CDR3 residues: CAITGKETDTQYF. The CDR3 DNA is TGTGCCATCACAGGGAAGGAGACAGATACGCAGTATTTT.

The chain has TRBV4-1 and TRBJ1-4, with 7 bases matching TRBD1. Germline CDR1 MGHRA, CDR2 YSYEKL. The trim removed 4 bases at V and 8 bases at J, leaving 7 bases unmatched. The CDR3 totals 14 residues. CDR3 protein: CASSLQLQGEKLFF. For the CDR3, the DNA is TGCGCCAGCAGCCTGCAGCTACAGGGGGAAAAACTGTTTTTT.

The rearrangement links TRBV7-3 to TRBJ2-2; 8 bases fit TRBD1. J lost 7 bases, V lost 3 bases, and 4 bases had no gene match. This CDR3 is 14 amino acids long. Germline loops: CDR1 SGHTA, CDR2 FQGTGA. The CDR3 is CASSLGQEYGELFF. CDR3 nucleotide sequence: TGTGCCAGCAGCTTGGGACAGGAGTACGGGGAGCTGTTTTTT.

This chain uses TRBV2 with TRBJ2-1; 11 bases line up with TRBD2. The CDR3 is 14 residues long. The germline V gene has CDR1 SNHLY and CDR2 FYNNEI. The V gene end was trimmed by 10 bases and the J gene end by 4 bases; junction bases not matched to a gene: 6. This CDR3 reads CAITGLADYNEQFF. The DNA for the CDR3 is TGTGCCATCACGGGACTAGCGGATTACAATGAGCAGTTCTTC.

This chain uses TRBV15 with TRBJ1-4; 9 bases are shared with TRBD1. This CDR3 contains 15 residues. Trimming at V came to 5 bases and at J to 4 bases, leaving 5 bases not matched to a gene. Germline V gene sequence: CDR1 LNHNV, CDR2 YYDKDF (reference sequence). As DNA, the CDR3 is TGTGCCACCAGCCCGTGGACAGGGGATAATGAAAAACTGTTTTTT. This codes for CATSPWTGDNEKLFF.

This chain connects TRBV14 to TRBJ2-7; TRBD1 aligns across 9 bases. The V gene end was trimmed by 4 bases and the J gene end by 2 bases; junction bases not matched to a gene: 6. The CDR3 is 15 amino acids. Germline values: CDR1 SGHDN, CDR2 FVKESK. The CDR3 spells CASSRGQGHAYEQYF. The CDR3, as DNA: TGTGCCAGCAGCCGAGGACAGGGGCACGCCTACGAGCAGTACTTC.

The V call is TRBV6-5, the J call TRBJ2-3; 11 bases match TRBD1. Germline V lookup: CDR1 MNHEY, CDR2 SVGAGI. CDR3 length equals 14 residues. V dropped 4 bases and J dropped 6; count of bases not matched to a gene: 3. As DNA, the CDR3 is TGTGCCAGCAGTTCGGACAGGGGGCTGGATACGCAGTATTTT. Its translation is CASSSDRGLDTQYF.

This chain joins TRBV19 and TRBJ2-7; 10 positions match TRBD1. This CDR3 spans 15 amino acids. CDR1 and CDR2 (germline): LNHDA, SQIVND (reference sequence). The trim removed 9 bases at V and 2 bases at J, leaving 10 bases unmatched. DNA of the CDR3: TGTGCCAGCATCGGGGGGACAGGGGCCACCTACGAGCAGTACTTC. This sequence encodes CASIGGTGATYEQYF.

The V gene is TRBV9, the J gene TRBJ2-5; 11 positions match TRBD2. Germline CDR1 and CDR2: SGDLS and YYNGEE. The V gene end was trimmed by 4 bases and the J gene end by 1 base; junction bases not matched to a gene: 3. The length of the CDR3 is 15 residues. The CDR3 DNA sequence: TGTGCCAGCAGCACCGGACTAGCGGGCCAAGAGACCCAGTACTTC. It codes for CASSTGLAGQETQYF. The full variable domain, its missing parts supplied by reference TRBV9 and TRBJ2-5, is DSGVTQTPKHLITATGQRVTLRCSPRSGDLSVYWYQQSLDQGLQFLIQYYNGEERAKGNILERFSAQQFPDLHSELNLSSLELGDSALYFCASSTGLAGQETQYFGPGTRLLVL.

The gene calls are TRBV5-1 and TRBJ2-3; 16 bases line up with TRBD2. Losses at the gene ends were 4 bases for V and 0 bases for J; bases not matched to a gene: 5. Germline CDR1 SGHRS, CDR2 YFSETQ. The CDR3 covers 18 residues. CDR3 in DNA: TGCGCCAGCAGCATGGGACTAGCGGGAGGGCCGAGCACAGATACGCAGTATTTT. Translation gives CASSMGLAGGPSTDTQYF. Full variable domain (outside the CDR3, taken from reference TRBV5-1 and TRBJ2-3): KAGVTQTPRYLIKTRGQQVTLSCSPISGHRSVSWYQQTPGQGLQFLFEYFSETQRNKGNFPGRFSGRQFSNSRSEMNVSTLELGDSALYLCASSMGLAGGPSTDTQYFGPGTRLTVL.

CDR3 sequence reads: CASSPRPPSGGPAYEQYF. The CDR3 DNA reads TGTGCCAGCAGCCCACGACCACCTAGCGGGGGACCCGCCTACGAGCAGTACTTC. V gene TRBV25-1 combines with J gene TRBJ2-7, with TRBD2 matching 10 bases. Germline trimming cut 6 bases from V and 2 bases from J; bases unmatched to any gene: 16. Germline V CDR1 and CDR2: MGHDK, SYGVNS. The CDR3 runs to 18 residues.

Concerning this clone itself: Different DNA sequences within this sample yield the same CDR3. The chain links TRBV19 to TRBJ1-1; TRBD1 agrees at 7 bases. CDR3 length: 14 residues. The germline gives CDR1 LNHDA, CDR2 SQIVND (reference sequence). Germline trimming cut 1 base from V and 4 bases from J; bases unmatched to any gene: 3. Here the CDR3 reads CASSIAAGGTEAFF. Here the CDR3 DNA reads TGTGCCAGTAGTATAGCCGCAGGGGGCACTGAAGCTTTCTTT.

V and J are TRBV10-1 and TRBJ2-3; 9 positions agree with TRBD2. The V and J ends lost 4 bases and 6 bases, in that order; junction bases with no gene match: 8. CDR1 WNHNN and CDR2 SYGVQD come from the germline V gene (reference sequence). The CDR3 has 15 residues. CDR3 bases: TGCGCCAGCAGTGGTTCCGGGACTAGCTTTGATACGCAGTATTTT. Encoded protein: CASSGSGTSFDTQYF.

CDR3 nucleotides: TGCAGTGCTAGAGATAAACAGATCTACACCTTC. Protein product: CSARDKQIYTF. This rearrangement joins TRBV20-1 to TRBJ1-2; D call uncertain. Germline-derived CDR1 and CDR2 are DFQATT and SNEGSKA (reference sequence). The ends were cut back, 0 bases at V and 10 bases at J, with 9 bases in the middle. CDR3 length: 11 amino acids.

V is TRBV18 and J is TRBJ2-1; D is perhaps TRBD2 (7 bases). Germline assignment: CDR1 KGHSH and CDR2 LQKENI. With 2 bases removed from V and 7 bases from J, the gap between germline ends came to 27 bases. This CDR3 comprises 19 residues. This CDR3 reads CASSPVSAGGTGARNEQFF. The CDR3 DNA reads TGTGCCAGCTCACCAGTCAGCGCCGGGGGGACGGGGGCTAGGAATGAGCAGTTCTTC. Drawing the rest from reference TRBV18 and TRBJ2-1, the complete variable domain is NAGVMQNPRHLVRRRGQEARLRCSPMKGHSHVYWYRQLPEEGLKFMVYLQKENIIDESGMPKERFSAEFPKEGPSILRIQQVVRGDSAAYFCASSPVSAGGTGARNEQFFGPGTRLTVL.

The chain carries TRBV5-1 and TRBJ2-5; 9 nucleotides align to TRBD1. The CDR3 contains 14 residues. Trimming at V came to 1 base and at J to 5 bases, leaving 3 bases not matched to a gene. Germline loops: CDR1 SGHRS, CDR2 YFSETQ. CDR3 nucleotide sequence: TGCGCCAGCAGCTTGCGGGGACAGGGTGAGACCCAGTACTTC. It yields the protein CASSLRGQGETQYF.

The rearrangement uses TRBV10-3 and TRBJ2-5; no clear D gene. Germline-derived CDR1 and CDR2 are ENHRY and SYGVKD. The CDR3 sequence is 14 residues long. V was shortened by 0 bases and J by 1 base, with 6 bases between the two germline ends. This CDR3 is CAISESASQETQYF. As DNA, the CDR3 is TGTGCCATCAGTGAGTCGGCCTCCCAAGAGACCCAGTACTTC.